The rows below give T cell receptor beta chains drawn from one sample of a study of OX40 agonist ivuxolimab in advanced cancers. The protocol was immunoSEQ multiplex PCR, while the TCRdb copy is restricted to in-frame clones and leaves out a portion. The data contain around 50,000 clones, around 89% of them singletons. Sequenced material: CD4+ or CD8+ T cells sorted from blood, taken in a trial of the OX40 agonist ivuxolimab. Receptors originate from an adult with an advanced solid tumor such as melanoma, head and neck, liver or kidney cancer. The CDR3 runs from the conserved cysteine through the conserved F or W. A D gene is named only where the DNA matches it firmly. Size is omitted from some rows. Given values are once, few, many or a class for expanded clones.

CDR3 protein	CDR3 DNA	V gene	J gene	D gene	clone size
CAGTGQGIGQPQHF	TGTGCCGGTACGGGACAGGGAATCGGCCAGCCCCAGCATTTT	TRBV28	TRBJ1-5	TRBD1	-
CASSLGGTSYAEQFF	TGCGCCAGCAGCTTGGGGGGGACTAGCTATGCTGAGCAGTTCTTC	TRBV5-1	TRBJ2-1	TRBD2	-
CASSPSSADTQYF	TGTGCCAGCAGTCCCTCGAGTGCGGATACGCAGTATTTT	TRBV6-5	TRBJ2-3	-	-
CASSAGLGGANVLTF	TGTGCCAGTAGCGCCGGACTGGGGGGGGCCAACGTCCTGACTTTC	TRBV19	TRBJ2-6	-	-
CASTPVGASNQPQHF	TGTGCCAGCACCCCGGTGGGGGCGAGCAATCAGCCCCAGCATTTT	TRBV7-9	TRBJ1-5	-	-
CASSPRLAGSYNEQFF	TGTGCCAGCAGCCCCCGACTAGCGGGCTCCTACAATGAGCAGTTCTTC	TRBV9	TRBJ2-1	TRBD2	-
CASSWGQGAQYF	TGTGCCAGCAGCTGGGGACAGGGGGCCCAGTACTTC	TRBV5-4	TRBJ2-5	TRBD1	-
CASSAVGLAGVGEQYF	TGCGCCAGCAGTGCGGTTGGACTAGCGGGAGTTGGCGAGCAGTACTTC	TRBV10-1	TRBJ2-7	TRBD2	-
CASSIGDRGQVEQFF	TGTGCCAGTAGTATAGGGGACAGGGGGCAGGTTGAGCAGTTCTTC	TRBV19	TRBJ2-1	TRBD1	-
CASSFRGSYYGYTF	TGTGCCAGCAGCTTCAGGGGGTCCTACTATGGCTACACCTTC	TRBV5-4	TRBJ1-2	TRBD1	-
CASSLSRVYGYTF	TGTGCCAGCAGCTTGTCCAGGGTCTATGGCTACACCTTC	TRBV5-6	TRBJ1-2	-	-
CASSLGEGRNEQFF	TGTGCCAGCAGCTTAGGAGAGGGGCGGAATGAGCAGTTCTTC	TRBV7-9	TRBJ2-1	-	-
CAWIARTGNNEQFF	TGTGCCTGGATAGCTCGGACAGGTAACAATGAGCAGTTCTTC	TRBV30	TRBJ2-1	TRBD1	-
CASTRTGDEQYF	TGTGCCAGCACCCGAACAGGGGACGAGCAGTACTTC	TRBV7-9	TRBJ2-7	TRBD1	-
CASSFGTGGAGELFF	TGTGCCAGCAGTTTTGGGACAGGGGGCGCCGGGGAGCTGTTTTTT	TRBV28	TRBJ2-2	TRBD1	-
CASSLVGTSSYEQYF	TGTGCCAGCAGTTTAGTTGGGACTAGCAGCTACGAGCAGTACTTC	TRBV27	TRBJ2-7	TRBD2	-
CASSLRGGHSYEQYF	TGTGCCAGCAGTTTAAGGGGGGGGCACTCCTACGAGCAGTACTTC	TRBV27	TRBJ2-7	-	-
CASSQPGVSLLHNEQFF	TGTGCCAGCAGCCAACCCGGGGTGTCTCTCCTTCACAATGAGCAGTTCTTC	TRBV7-8	TRBJ2-1	-	-
CASSPTGTGNQPQHF	TGTGCCAGTAGCCCCACCGGGACAGGCAATCAGCCCCAGCATTTT	TRBV19	TRBJ1-5	TRBD1	-
CASRPGLGPEKLFF	TGTGCCAGCAGACCTGGGCTCGGGCCCGAAAAACTGTTTTTT	TRBV7-6	TRBJ1-4	-	-
CASSLGWWNEQFF	TGTGCCAGCAGTCTCGGATGGTGGAATGAGCAGTTCTTC	TRBV6-5	TRBJ2-1	-	-
CASSFSGGTGETQYF	TGTGCCAGCAGCTTTAGCGGGGGAACGGGTGAGACCCAGTACTTC	TRBV7-2	TRBJ2-5	TRBD2	few
CASSEVGRSGANVLTF	TGTGCCAGCAGTGAGGTCGGGAGGTCTGGGGCCAACGTCCTGACTTTC	TRBV2	TRBJ2-6	TRBD2	-
CASSIDGLAGQNEQFF	TGTGCCAGTAGTATAGACGGACTAGCGGGGCAGAATGAGCAGTTCTTC	TRBV19	TRBJ2-1	TRBD2	-
CARTPPVQETQYF	TGTGCCAGAACCCCCCCCGTTCAAGAGACCCAGTACTTC	TRBV6-4	TRBJ2-5	-	-
CASSSGLAGGRNEQFF	TGCGCCAGCAGCTCGGGACTAGCGGGGGGCAGGAATGAGCAGTTCTTC	TRBV5-1	TRBJ2-1	TRBD2	-
CASSLEGLGTYNEQFF	TGTGCCAGCAGCTTGGAGGGGCTAGGTACCTACAATGAGCAGTTCTTC	TRBV5-4	TRBJ2-1	-	-
CASSETGGGNQPQHF	TGTGCCAGTAGTGAGACAGGGGGAGGAAATCAGCCCCAGCATTTT	TRBV19	TRBJ1-5	TRBD1	few
CATMTGFGTEAFF	TGTGCCACCATGACAGGGTTTGGGACTGAAGCTTTCTTT	TRBV27	TRBJ1-1	TRBD1	-
CASSMGGPGELFF	TGTGCCAGTAGTATGGGAGGGCCCGGGGAGCTGTTTTTT	TRBV19	TRBJ2-2	TRBD2	-
CASSLSENTEAFF	TGTGCCAGCAGCTTGTCAGAGAACACTGAAGCTTTCTTT	TRBV5-4	TRBJ1-1	-	-
CASSSPGGDYSNQPQHF	TGTGCCAGCAGTTCTCCGGGTGGGGATTATAGCAATCAGCCCCAGCATTTT	TRBV28	TRBJ1-5	-	once
CASSQGTGGGQETQYF	TGTGCCAGCTCACAAGGAACAGGGGGCGGGCAAGAGACCCAGTACTTC	TRBV18	TRBJ2-5	TRBD1	-
CASSGLDYEQYF	TGTGCCAGCAGTGGACTAGACTACGAGCAGTACTTC	TRBV14	TRBJ2-7	TRBD2	-
CASSNRGTGELFF	TGTGCCAGCAGTAACAGGGGTACCGGGGAGCTGTTTTTT	TRBV2	TRBJ2-2	TRBD1	-
CASSIDLGESTEAFF	TGTGCCAGTAGTATAGATCTCGGGGAGAGCACTGAAGCTTTCTTT	TRBV19	TRBJ1-1	-	-
CASSQGPVSYEQYF	TGTGCCAGCAGCCAAGGCCCGGTCTCCTACGAGCAGTACTTC	TRBV14	TRBJ2-7	-	-
CASRPTGPYEQYF	TGTGCCAGCAGACCGACGGGACCCTACGAGCAGTACTTC	TRBV6-5	TRBJ2-7	-	-
CASSFGDSYEQYF	TGTGCCAGCAGCTTCGGGGACTCCTACGAGCAGTACTTC	TRBV5-8	TRBJ2-7	-	once
CASSLELLTDTQYF	TGTGCCAGCAGCTTAGAGTTGCTCACAGATACGCAGTATTTT	TRBV7-6	TRBJ2-3	-	-
CASSFSGADLSGNTIYF	TGTGCCAGCAGCTTTTCCGGGGCCGATCTCTCTGGAAACACCATATATTTT	TRBV5-4	TRBJ1-3	-	-
CASSLTVPTGNEQFF	TGTGCCAGCAGTTTGACGGTGCCGACGGGCAATGAGCAGTTCTTC	TRBV28	TRBJ2-1	-	once
CASTLGDRAHNEQFF	TGCGCCAGCACCCTCGGGGACAGGGCCCACAATGAGCAGTTCTTC	TRBV4-1	TRBJ2-1	TRBD1	-
CASTRTSGRTYEQYF	TGTGCCAGCACCAGGACTAGCGGGAGAACCTACGAGCAGTACTTC	TRBV28	TRBJ2-7	TRBD2	-
CASSLRQGSDQPQHF	TGTGCCAGTAGTTTAAGGCAGGGGTCCGATCAGCCCCAGCATTTT	TRBV19	TRBJ1-5	-	-
CASSLTPSREQFF	TGTGCCAGCAGCTTGACCCCCTCGAGGGAGCAGTTCTTC	TRBV5-6	TRBJ2-1	-	-
CASSQALAGSSYNEQFF	TGCGCCAGCAGCCAAGCACTAGCGGGTAGCTCCTACAATGAGCAGTTCTTC	TRBV4-1	TRBJ2-1	TRBD2	-
CASSPRLGGEQYF	TGTGCCAGCAGTCCGAGACTAGGGGGCGAGCAGTACTTC	TRBV4-2	TRBJ2-7	-	-
CASSLLVPSVETQYF	TGTGCCAGCAGTTTACTGGTCCCATCGGTGGAGACCCAGTACTTC	TRBV28	TRBJ2-5	-	once
CASSLSTSHTSNTGELFF	TGTGCCAGCAGTCTTTCGACTAGCCACACCTCGAACACCGGGGAGCTGTTTTTT	TRBV27	TRBJ2-2	TRBD2	-
CASSPGTSGTDTQYF	TGTGCCAGCAGCCCAGGGACTAGCGGGACAGATACGCAGTATTTT	TRBV11-2	TRBJ2-3	TRBD2	once
CASISQGRYEQYF	TGCGCCAGCATAAGTCAGGGACGCTACGAGCAGTACTTC	TRBV10-2	TRBJ2-7	-	-
CASSNRQGADTQYF	TGTGCCAGTAGTAACCGACAGGGGGCGGATACGCAGTATTTT	TRBV19	TRBJ2-3	TRBD1	-
CASSPPTGTQYF	TGTGCCAGCAGCCCTCCGACAGGTACGCAGTATTTT	TRBV21-1	TRBJ2-3	-	-